The clone carrying this T cell receptor (beta chain) was picked up many times. The data originate from a study of T-cell reconstitution after alpha-beta-depleted transplantation in children. The trim removed 4 bases at V and 8 bases at J, leaving 8 bases unmatched. The CDR3 contains 15 residues. The germline V gene has CDR1 SSHAT and CDR2 FNYEAQ (reference sequence). It was with unique molecular identifiers that the TCRbeta library was prepared. TCRdb reprocessed the PCR reads via MiXCR and lists one record per CDR3 protein. The data show approximately 83,000 distinct CDR3 sequences, 6.5% to 8.5% seen once.

The clonotype was recovered from a human donor who donated a stem cell graft to a child with congenital amegakaryocytic thrombocytopenia. Sequenced here: PBMCs from the stem cell graft donor, sampled from the stem cell graft. The V and J genes are TRBV7-7 and TRBJ2-1, with 10 positions matching TRBD2. The CDR3: CASSSGLAPTDEQFF. In DNA, the CDR3 is TGTGCCAGCAGCTCGGGACTAGCGCCTACGGATGAGCAGTTCTTC. Together with reference TRBV7-7 and TRBJ2-1, the CDR3 gives the full variable domain: GAGVSQSPRYKVTKRGQDVTLRCDPISSHATLYWYQQALGQGPEFLTYFNYEAQPDKSGLPSDRFSAERPEGSISTLTIQRTEQRDSAMYRCASSSGLAPTDEQFFGPGTRLTVL.